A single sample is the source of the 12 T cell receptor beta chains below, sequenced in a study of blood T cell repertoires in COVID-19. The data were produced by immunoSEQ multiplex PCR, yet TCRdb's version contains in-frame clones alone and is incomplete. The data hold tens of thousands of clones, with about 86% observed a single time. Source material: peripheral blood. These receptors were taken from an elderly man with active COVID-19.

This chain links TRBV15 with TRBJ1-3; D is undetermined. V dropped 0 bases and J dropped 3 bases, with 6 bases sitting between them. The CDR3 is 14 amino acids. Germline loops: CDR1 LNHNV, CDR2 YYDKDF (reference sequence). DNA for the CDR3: TGTGCCACCAGCAGAGATCTGAGTGGAAACACCATATATTTT. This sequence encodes CATSRDLSGNTIYF.

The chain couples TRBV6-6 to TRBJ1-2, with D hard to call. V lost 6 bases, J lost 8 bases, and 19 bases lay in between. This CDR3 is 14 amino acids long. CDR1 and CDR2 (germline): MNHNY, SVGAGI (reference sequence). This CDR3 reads CASSRTLPSEGYTF. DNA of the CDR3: TGTGCCAGCAGCCGGACTCTCCCCTCAGAGGGCTACACCTTC.

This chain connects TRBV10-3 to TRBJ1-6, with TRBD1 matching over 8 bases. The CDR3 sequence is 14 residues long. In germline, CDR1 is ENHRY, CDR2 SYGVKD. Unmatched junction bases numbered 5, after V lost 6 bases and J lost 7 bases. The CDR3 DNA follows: TGTGCCATCAGCCCGACAGGGGCCAATTCACCCCTCCACTTT. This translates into CAISPTGANSPLHF.

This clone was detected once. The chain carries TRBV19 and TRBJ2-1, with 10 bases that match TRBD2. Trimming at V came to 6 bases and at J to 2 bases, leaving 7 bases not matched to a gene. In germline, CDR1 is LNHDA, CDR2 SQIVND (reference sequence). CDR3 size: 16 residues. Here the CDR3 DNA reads TGTGCCAGTAGCCGGACTAGCGGACCGCCCTACAATGAGCAGTTCTTC. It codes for CASSRTSGPPYNEQFF.

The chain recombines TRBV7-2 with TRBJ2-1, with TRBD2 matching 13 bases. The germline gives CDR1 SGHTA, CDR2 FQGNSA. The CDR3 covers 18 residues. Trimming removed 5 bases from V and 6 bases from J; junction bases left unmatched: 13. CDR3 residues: CASSHGTSGTRRANEQFF. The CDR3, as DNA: TGTGCCAGCAGCCACGGGACTAGCGGGACCCGTCGGGCCAATGAGCAGTTCTTC. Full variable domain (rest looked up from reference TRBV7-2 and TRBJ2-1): GAGVSQSPSNKVTEKGKDVELRCDPISGHTALYWYRQSLGQGLEFLIYFQGNSAPDKSGLPSDRFSAERTGGSVSTLTIQRTQQEDSAVYLCASSHGTSGTRRANEQFFGPGTRLTVL.

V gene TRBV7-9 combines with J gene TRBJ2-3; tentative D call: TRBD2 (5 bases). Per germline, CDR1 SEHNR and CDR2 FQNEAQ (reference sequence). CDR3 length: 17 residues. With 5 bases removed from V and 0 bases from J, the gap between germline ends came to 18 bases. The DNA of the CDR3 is TGTGCCAGCAGCCCGTTGGACTCCTTCTATAGCACAGATACGCAGTATTTT. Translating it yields CASSPLDSFYSTDTQYF.

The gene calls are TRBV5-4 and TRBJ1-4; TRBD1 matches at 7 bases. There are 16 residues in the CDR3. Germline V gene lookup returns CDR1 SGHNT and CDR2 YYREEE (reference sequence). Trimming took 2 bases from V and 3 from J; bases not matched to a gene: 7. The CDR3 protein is CASSLDRAGSNEKLFF. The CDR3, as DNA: TGTGCCAGCAGCTTAGACAGGGCAGGGTCTAATGAAAAACTGTTTTTT. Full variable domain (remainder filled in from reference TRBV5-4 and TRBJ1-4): ETGVTQSPTHLIKTRGQQVTLRCSSQSGHNTVSWYQQALGQGPQFIFQYYREEENGRGNFPPRFSGLQFPNYSSELNVNALELDDSALYLCASSLDRAGSNEKLFFGSGTQLSVL.

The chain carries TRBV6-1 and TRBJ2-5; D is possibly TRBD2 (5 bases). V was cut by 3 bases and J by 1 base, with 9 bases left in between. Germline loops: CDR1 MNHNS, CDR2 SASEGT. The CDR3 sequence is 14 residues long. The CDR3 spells CASSDTGIQETQYF. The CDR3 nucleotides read TGTGCCAGCAGTGATACCGGGATCCAAGAGACCCAGTACTTC.

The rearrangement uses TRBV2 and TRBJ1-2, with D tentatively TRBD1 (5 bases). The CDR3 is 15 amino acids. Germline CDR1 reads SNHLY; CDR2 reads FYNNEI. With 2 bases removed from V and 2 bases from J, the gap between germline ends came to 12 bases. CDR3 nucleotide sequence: TGTGCCAGCAGTGAACGGGGGTTCAAGAACTATGGCTACACCTTC. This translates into CASSERGFKNYGYTF.

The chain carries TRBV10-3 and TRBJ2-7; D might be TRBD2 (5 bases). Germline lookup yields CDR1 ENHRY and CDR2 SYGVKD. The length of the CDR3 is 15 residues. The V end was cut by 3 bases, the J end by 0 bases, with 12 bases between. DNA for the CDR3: TGTGCCATCAGTGATGGCGGGCCGAGCTCCTACGAGCAGTACTTC. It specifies CAISDGGPSSYEQYF.

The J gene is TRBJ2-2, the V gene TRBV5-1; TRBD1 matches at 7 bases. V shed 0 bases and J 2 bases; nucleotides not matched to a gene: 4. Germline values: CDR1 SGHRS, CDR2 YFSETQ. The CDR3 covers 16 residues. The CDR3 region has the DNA TGCGCCAGCAGCTTGGGGAACAGGGGTAACACCGGGGAGCTGTTTTTT. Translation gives CASSLGNRGNTGELFF.

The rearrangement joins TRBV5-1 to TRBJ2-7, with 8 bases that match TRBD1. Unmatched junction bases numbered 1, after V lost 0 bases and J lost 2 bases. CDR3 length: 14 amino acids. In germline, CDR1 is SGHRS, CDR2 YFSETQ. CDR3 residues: CASSLEQGAYEQYF. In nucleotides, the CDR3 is TGCGCCAGCAGCTTGGAACAGGGGGCCTACGAGCAGTACTTC.